A single sample gave rise to the 14 T cell receptor beta chains below, sequenced in a study of molecular identifiers for immune sequencing clone quantification. TCRdb re-called the PCR reads through MiXCR, storing one row per CDR3 protein. The sample records around 320,000 distinct CDR3 sequences, under 25% being singletons. Source material: naive CD8+ T cells from blood, with Jurkat cell RNA spiked in. Specified subset: FACS-sorted CD8+CD4-CCR7+CD45RA+ naive T cells. The receptor source for this set is a human donor in good health. Some libraries in this study had Jurkat cell RNA spiked in.

This chain joins TRBV19 and TRBJ2-5, with D possibly being TRBD1 (6 bases). This CDR3 contains 14 residues. V was trimmed by 4 bases and J by 2 bases, leaving 11 bases between them. Germline lookup yields CDR1 LNHDA and CDR2 SQIVND (reference sequence). CDR3 region: CASSSWDIQETQYF. Written as DNA, the CDR3 is TGTGCCAGTAGTAGCTGGGACATTCAAGAGACCCAGTACTTC.

Ten or more counts support this clonotype. The chain employs TRBV12-3 or TRBV12-4 and TRBJ1-5; D is uncertain. This CDR3 comprises 14 residues. Between the trimmed V and J ends, which lost 10 bases and 5 bases, there was a span of 18 bases. In DNA form, the CDR3 reads TGTGCCACGACCCCCCTCCGGGCGGATCAGCCCCAGCATTTT. Translating gives CATTPLRADQPQHF.

This clonotype was observed at least ten times. J is TRBJ1-1 and V is TRBV30; perhaps TRBD1 as D (6 bases). V lost 0 bases and J lost 7, with 12 bases in between. CDR1 is GTSNPN, CDR2 SVGIG, per germline (reference sequence). The CDR3 length is 13 residues. CDR3 nucleotides: TGTGCCTGGAGTGTGGGGCAGGGGTTTGAAGCTTTCTTT. It codes for CAWSVGQGFEAFF.

In its sample, this clonotype was seen many times. The V and J genes are TRBV6-5 and TRBJ1-4, with a possible D match to TRBD1 (5 bases). The CDR3 has 15 amino acids. Germline loops: CDR1 MNHEY, CDR2 SVGAGI. Trimming took off 6 bases at V and 8 bases at J, with 19 bases between the two ends. DNA for the CDR3: TGTGCCAGCAGGTCTCCAGGGTCAGTCGGGGAAAAACTGTTTTTT. This codes for CASRSPGSVGEKLFF.

The sample holds many counts of this clonotype. The V and J genes are TRBV29-1 and TRBJ2-3, with no clear D. CDR3 length equals 14 residues. Trimming cost V 4 bases and J 6 bases, with 17 bases left between them. The germline V gene has CDR1 SQVTM and CDR2 ANQGSEA. This CDR3 is CSVGPSAMIDTQYF. The CDR3 DNA reads as TGCAGCGTTGGCCCTTCTGCCATGATTGATACGCAGTATTTT.

The table lists this clonotype with a few counts. Here the CDR3 reads CASSSGGDEQYF. The CDR3 nucleotides are TGTGCCAGCAGCTCAGGGGGGGACGAGCAGTACTTC. The V and J genes are TRBV12-3 or TRBV12-4 and TRBJ2-7; either TRBD1 or TRBD2 may fit D (7 bases each). Trimming removed 6 bases from V and 5 bases from J, with 11 bases in between. This CDR3 contains 12 residues.

To note about this clonotype: This sequence may be a read error, since a much larger clone differs from it by one base. This chain uses TRBV7-9 with TRBJ2-2; D gene unclear. The CDR3 loop spans 14 amino acids. V dropped 5 bases and J dropped 5 bases, with 12 bases sitting between them. Looked up from germline, CDR1 is SEHNR and CDR2 is FQNEAQ (reference sequence). In DNA, the CDR3 is TGTGCCAGCAGCGCTGGGGTTGGAACCGGGGAGCTGTTTTTT. Protein: CASSAGVGTGELFF.

V gene TRBV6-2 or TRBV6-3 combines with J gene TRBJ2-7, with D perhaps matching TRBD1 (5 bases). Germline V gives CDR1 MNHEY, CDR2 SVGEGT. The CDR3 totals 16 residues. Trimming shortened V by 7 bases and J by 3 bases, and 22 bases separated the two germline ends. The CDR3 DNA reads as TGTGCCAGCACCAATCAGGGAATTTGGGCCGGCTACGAGCAGTACTTC. Translated: CASTNQGIWAGYEQYF.

This clonotype was counted once. A clone one base away is much larger, so this may be a read error. The chain is built from TRBV7-3 and TRBJ2-7, with 7 bases fitting TRBD1. This CDR3 contains 15 residues. Germline V gives CDR1 SGHTA, CDR2 FQGTGA. The CDR3 region has the DNA TGTGTCAGCAGCCAGGGGACAGCCCTTGTCTACGAGCAGTACTTC. Encoded protein: CVSSQGTALVYEQYF.

The V gene is TRBV4-1, the J gene TRBJ2-3; maybe TRBD1 (6 bases). There are 14 residues in the CDR3. Trimming left V 8 bases short and J 2 bases short, with 14 bases between. Germline loops: CDR1 MGHRA, CDR2 YSYEKL. CDR3 DNA sequence: TGCGCCAGCGTATTAGGGGACATCACAGATACGCAGTATTTT. Its translation: CASVLGDITDTQYF.

This clonotype was detected a few times. V and J are TRBV7-9 and TRBJ2-7, with 14 bases matching TRBD2. The CDR3 is 18 residues long. The germline CDR1 and CDR2 sequences are SEHNR and FQNEAQ (reference sequence). Unmatched junction bases numbered 14, after V lost 4 bases and J lost 6 bases. Written as DNA, the CDR3 is TGTGCCAGCAGCTCCTCAAGGGCGACTAGCGGGAGGGCCACCGAGCAGTACTTC. Protein: CASSSSRATSGRATEQYF.

The genes are TRBV12-3 or TRBV12-4 and TRBJ2-3; D ambiguous. The CDR3 has 13 residues. V was shortened by 5 bases and J by 8 bases, with 14 bases between the two germline ends. The CDR3 sequence: CASSPWIWGTQYF. CDR3 nucleotide sequence: TGTGCCAGCAGTCCCTGGATTTGGGGTACGCAGTATTTT.

Regarding this clonotype: Being one base from a much bigger clone, this may be a read error. The rearrangement joins TRBV12-3 or TRBV12-4 to TRBJ1-1; D call uncertain. V shed 9 bases and J shed 0 bases, with 14 bases lying between them. The CDR3 loop spans 14 amino acids. CDR3 DNA: TGTGCCAGTGGTCAGGCGCCCGTGAACACTGAAGCTTTCTTT. Protein sequence: CASGQAPVNTEAFF.

This clonotype was counted ten times or more. The rearrangement links TRBV7-9 to TRBJ1-1, with 8 bases fitting TRBD1. Germline-derived CDR1 and CDR2 are SEHNR and FQNEAQ (reference sequence). CDR3 length: 10 amino acids. J gave up 10 bases and V 10 bases, and 5 bases lay outside the gene matches. The CDR3 reads CAIFDRGAFF. DNA of the CDR3: TGTGCCATCTTTGACAGGGGAGCTTTCTTT.